These T cell receptor beta chains were read from a single sample in a study of CD4 T cells in relation to SARS-CoV-2 and coronaviruses. TCRdb keeps only in-frame clones here, not all; method: immunoSEQ multiplex PCR. The repertoire holds 30,000 to 40,000 clones, with under 85% as singletons. What these receptors recognize is not known. Input material: memory CD4+ T cells from PBMCs, cultured in vitro. Source of these receptors: an adult with COVID-19. Both conserved end residues are part of each CDR3. D genes are given only for firm matches. The size field is filled for only some rows; it gives once, few, many or a size class.

V	J	D	size	DNA	CDR3
TRBV2	TRBJ2-2	-	-	TGTGCAGGGGGGGGGAGAAACACCGGGGAGCTGTTTTTT	CAGGGRNTGELFF
TRBV28	TRBJ2-7	TRBD1	-	TGTGCCAGCAGTTTGGGCGGACGGACAGGGTTTAGCTCCTACGAGCAGTACTTC	CASSLGGRTGFSSYEQYF
TRBV24-1	TRBJ2-3	-	few	TGTGCCACCAGTGACGGGCAGCTCCGCACAGATACGCAGTATTTT	CATSDGQLRTDTQYF
TRBV11-2	TRBJ2-1	-	few	TGTGCCAGCAGATCCTACGGGAGATCCTACAATGAGCAGTTCTTC	CASRSYGRSYNEQFF
TRBV9	TRBJ2-3	TRBD2	-	TGTGCCAGCGGTGGGGGGGGTACTAGCACAGATACGCAGTATTTT	CASGGGGTSTDTQYF
TRBV28	TRBJ1-1	-	-	TGTGCCAGCCAGGCAGGACTCAACACTGAAGCTTTCTTT	CASQAGLNTEAFF
TRBV30	TRBJ1-5	TRBD1	-	TGTGCCTGGAGTGTGGGACAGAGTAGCAATCAGCCCCAGCATTTT	CAWSVGQSSNQPQHF
TRBV15	TRBJ2-5	-	-	TGTGCCACCAGCAGGTTTGGGGGTTGGGAGACCCAGTACTTC	CATSRFGGWETQYF
TRBV20-1	TRBJ1-5	-	few	TGCAGTGCTAGTACGGGCTTTAGCAATCAGCCCCAGCATTTT	CSASTGFSNQPQHF
TRBV28	TRBJ1-6	-	-	TGTGCCACCAGGGTCTCCTATAATTCACCCCTCCACTTT	CATRVSYNSPLHF
TRBV7-6	TRBJ2-2	TRBD2	-	TGTGCCAGCAGCCCAACCGGGACTAGCATAACCGGGGAGCTGTTTTTT	CASSPTGTSITGELFF
TRBV6-6	TRBJ2-4	-	-	TGTGCCAGCAGTTACTCGACCCGTGGGGTCCACATTCAGTACTTC	CASSYSTRGVHIQYF